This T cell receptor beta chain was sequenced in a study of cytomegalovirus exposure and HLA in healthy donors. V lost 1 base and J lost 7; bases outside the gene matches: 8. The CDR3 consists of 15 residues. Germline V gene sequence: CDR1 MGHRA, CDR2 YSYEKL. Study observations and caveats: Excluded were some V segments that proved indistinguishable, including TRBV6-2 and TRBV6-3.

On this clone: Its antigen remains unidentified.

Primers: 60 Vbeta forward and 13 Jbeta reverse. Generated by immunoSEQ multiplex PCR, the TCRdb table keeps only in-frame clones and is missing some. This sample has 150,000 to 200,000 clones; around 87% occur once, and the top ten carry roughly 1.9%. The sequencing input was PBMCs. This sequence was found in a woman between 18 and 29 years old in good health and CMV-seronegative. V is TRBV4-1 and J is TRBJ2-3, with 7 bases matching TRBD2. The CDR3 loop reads CASSQVGTTYHTQYF. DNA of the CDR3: TGCGCCAGCAGCCAAGTGGGGACTACGTATCATACGCAGTATTTT.